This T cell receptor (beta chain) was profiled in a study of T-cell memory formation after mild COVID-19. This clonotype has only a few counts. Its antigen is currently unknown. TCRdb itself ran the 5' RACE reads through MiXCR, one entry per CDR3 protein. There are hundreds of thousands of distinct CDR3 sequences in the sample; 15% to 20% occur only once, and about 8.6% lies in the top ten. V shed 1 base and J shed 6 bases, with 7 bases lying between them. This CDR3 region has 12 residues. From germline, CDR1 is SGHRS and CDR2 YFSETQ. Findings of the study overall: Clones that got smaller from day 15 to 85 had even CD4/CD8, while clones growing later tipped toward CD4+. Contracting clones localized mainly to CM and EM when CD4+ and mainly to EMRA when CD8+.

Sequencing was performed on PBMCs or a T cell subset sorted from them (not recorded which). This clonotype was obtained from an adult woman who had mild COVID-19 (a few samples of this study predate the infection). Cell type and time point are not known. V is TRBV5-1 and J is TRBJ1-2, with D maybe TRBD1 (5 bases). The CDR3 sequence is CASSLRGDGYTF. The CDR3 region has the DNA TGCGCCAGCAGCTTGAGGGGAGATGGCTACACCTTC.